The rows below give T cell receptor beta chains drawn from one sample of a study of post-analysis software for immune sequencing data. TCRdb recomputed calls from the PCR reads with MiXCR, one row per CDR3 protein. The sample lists approximately 730,000 distinct CDR3 sequences, about 45% occurring once. Material: blood. The receptors originated from a girl under 18 with multiple sclerosis. CDR3s include the opening cysteine and the closing phenylalanine or tryptophan. A D gene is named only where the DNA matches it firmly. Rows may omit the clone size; those that give it use once, few, many or a size class.

J | size | V | D | DNA | CDR3
TRBJ2-1 | NA | TRBV7-3 | TRBD2 | TGTGCCAGCAGCCCCACCGGGACTAGCGGGAGGGATGAGCAGTTCTTC | CASSPTGTSGRDEQFF
TRBJ2-3 | few | TRBV7-3 | NA | TGTGCCAGCAGCTTACCTAGGTTGAGTAGCGGACGCACAGATACGCAGTATTTT | CASSLPRLSSGRTDTQYF
TRBJ2-5 | few | TRBV9 | TRBD1 | TGTGCCAGCAGGGGCCCCGGACTAAAGGACAGGGGGTACCCTCGGCAGTACTTC | CASRGPGLKDRGYPRQYF
TRBJ2-2 | NA | TRBV27 | NA | TGTGCCAGCAGTTTCGGTCTAGATACCGGGGAGCTGTTTTTT | CASSFGLDTGELFF
TRBJ1-5 | NA | TRBV4-1 | NA | TGCGCCAGCAGCCAGCCCCCGGGACATAGGGATCAGCCCCAGCATTTT | CASSQPPGHRDQPQHF
TRBJ2-1 | NA | TRBV20-1 | TRBD2 | TGCAGTGCTAGACCTCCCGGGACTAGCGGGAGCGGTGAGCAGTTCTTC | CSARPPGTSGSGEQFF
TRBJ2-1 | once | TRBV20-1 | NA | TGCAGTGCTAGAGAGGGCACGCCATTCGGTAATGAGCAGTTCTTC | CSAREGTPFGNEQFF
TRBJ1-2 | NA | TRBV27 | NA | TGTGCCAGCAGTAACACCGGGACATCGCGCGGCTACACCTTC | CASSNTGTSRGYTF
TRBJ2-3 | NA | TRBV2 | TRBD2 | TGTGCCAACCCAGGCCCGGGGTTAGCGGGAGTTAATACGCAGTATTTT | CANPGPGLAGVNTQYF
TRBJ2-2 | NA | TRBV12-3/TRBV12-4 | NA | TGTGCCAGCAGTGAGCGGACGGGATTCGTCGGGGAGCTGTTTTTT | CASSERTGFVGELFF
TRBJ2-1 | few | TRBV29-1 | NA | TGCAGCGTTGAAGCCCGGGACACGTACAATGAGCAGTTCTTC | CSVEARDTYNEQFF
TRBJ1-2 | NA | TRBV13 | TRBD1 | TGTGCCAGCAGCTTCGGGACAGGGAAATTTGGCTACACCTTC | CASSFGTGKFGYTF
TRBJ1-2 | few | TRBV6-1 | NA | TGTGCCAGCACTAAGGCGGGTCCAGACTTTAACTATGGCTACACCTTC | CASTKAGPDFNYGYTF
TRBJ1-2 | once | TRBV10-3 | TRBD1 | TGTGCCATCAGTGGGGACAGACCTAACTATGGCTACACCTTC | CAISGDRPNYGYTF
TRBJ2-7 | NA | TRBV20-1 | TRBD2 | TGCAGTGCCACCCCTAGCGGGTTCTCCTACGAGCAGTACTTC | CSATPSGFSYEQYF
TRBJ1-4 | NA | TRBV6-1 | NA | TGTGCCAGCAGTAGAAAAGGCGCCAACACGGGGAGTGAAAAACTGTTTTTT | CASSRKGANTGSEKLFF